The entry that follows covers one TCR beta chain sequence. This sample stems from a study of blood T cell repertoires in COVID-19. TCRdb's table, derived via immunoSEQ multiplex PCR, lists solely in-frame clones and lacks some. The sample has 300,000 to 450,000 clones, about 85% seen once. The CDR3 totals 15 residues. Germline values: CDR1 MNHEY, CDR2 SVGAGI. Trimming took off 6 bases at V and 2 bases at J, with 17 bases between the two ends. Input material: peripheral blood. This receptor was obtained from a woman between 18 and 29 years old with acute or convalescent COVID-19. This chain connects TRBV6-5 to TRBJ2-7; D may be TRBD2 (6 bases). Here the CDR3 reads CASRLGLSSTYEQYF. The CDR3 nucleotides are TGTGCCAGCAGATTGGGACTGTCAAGCACCTACGAGCAGTACTTC.